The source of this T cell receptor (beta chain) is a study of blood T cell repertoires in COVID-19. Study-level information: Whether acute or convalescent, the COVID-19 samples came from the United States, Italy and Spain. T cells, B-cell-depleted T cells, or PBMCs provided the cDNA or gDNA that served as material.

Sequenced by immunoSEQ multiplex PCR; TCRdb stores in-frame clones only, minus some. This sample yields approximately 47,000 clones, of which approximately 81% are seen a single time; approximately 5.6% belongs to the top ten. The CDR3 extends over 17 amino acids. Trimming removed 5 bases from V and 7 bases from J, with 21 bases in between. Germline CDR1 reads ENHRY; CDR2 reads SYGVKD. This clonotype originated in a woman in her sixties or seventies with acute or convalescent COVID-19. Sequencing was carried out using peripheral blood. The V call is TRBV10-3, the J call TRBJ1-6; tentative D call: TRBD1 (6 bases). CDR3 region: CAISPNRAGTPNSPLHF. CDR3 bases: TGTGCCATCAGTCCCAATCGGGCCGGGACACCGAATTCACCCCTCCACTTT.